Reported below is one TCR beta chain. Its antigen is not identified. The data are from a study of CD8+CD57+ T cells in acquired aplastic anemia. About the study: Sorted CD4+ and CD8+ cells yielded around 3 ug of DNA on average. Study conclusions and caveats: Overlap between patients and controls comprised roughly 30 CD8+ CDR3 sequences.

Profiling of TCR beta VDJ combinations and CDR3 sequences used genomic DNA as template. TCRdb re-derived calls from the reads in MiXCR, one entry per CDR3 protein. Among about 180,000 distinct CDR3 sequences listed, over 40% were seen once. The patients chosen for sequencing had shown expansion of CD8+CD57+ cells (detected by flow cytometry). The CDR3 covers 15 residues. CDR1 and CDR2 (germline): DFQATT, SNEGSKA (reference sequence). The germline V and J ends were trimmed by 4 bases and 4 bases, with 17 bases remaining between them. The source of this sequence is a human donor with aplastic anemia. Sequencing was done on a sample of sorted CD4+, CD8+, or CD8+CD57+ T cells (not recorded which) from PBMCs. This chain connects TRBV20-1 to TRBJ1-5, with D possibly being TRBD1 (6 bases). The CDR3 nucleotides are TGCAGTGCTAAAAAGGGGGGGTCAGTTAATCAGCCCCAGCATTTT. Amino acid sequence: CSAKKGGSVNQPQHF.